This T cell receptor beta chain was sequenced for a study of T cell responses to AZD1222 COVID-19 vaccine. Across the study: Second-dose timings of about 4 or about 12 weeks were pooled.

Looked up from germline, CDR1 is SEHNR and CDR2 is FQNEAQ (reference sequence). The CDR3 length is 11 residues. The V end was cut by 5 bases, the J end by 4 bases, with 6 bases between. Study-level findings and limits: Most donors were white British, females outnumbered males, and clonal diversity was possibly underestimated. At 160-218 and 743-854, vaccine-associated CD4 TCRs were dominant, and they spanned spike.

Of note for this clone: The antigen remains undetermined.

Assay used: immunoSEQ multiplex PCR; TCRdb lists only in-frame clones, some missing. The sample records about 150,000 clones, around 90% being singletons. The genes are TRBV7-9 and TRBJ2-7; D ambiguous. This TCR was sampled from an adult in good health. This sample comprised peripheral blood, obtained on day 0 of AZD1222 vaccination. The CDR3 is CASSGSYEQYF. CDR3 DNA sequence: TGTGCCAGCAGCGGGTCGTACGAGCAGTACTTC.